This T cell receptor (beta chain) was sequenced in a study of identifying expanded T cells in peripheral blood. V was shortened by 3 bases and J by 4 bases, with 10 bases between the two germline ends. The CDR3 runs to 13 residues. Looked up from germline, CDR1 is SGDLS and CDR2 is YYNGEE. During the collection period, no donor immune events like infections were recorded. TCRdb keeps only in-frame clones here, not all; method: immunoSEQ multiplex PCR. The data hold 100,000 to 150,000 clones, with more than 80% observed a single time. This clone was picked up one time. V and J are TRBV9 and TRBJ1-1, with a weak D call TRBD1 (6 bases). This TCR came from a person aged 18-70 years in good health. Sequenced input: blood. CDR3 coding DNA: TGTGCCAGCAGCGAAGGGGACATCACTGAAGCTTTCTTT. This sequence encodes CASSEGDITEAFF.